This TCR beta chain was sequenced for a study of T cells in Graves' hyperthyroidism and ophthalmopathy. At the level of the study: Once the initial diagnosis was made, peripheral blood was obtained before any treatment.

What was amplified from RNA transcripts were TCR beta CDR3 regions. The HTBI primer set drove a first-round RT-PCR of the TCR CDR3. TCRdb re-called the multiplex PCR reads with MiXCR, one entry per CDR3 protein. The sample yields 640,000 or so distinct CDR3 sequences, about 15% seen once. The diagnostic basis comprised clinical symptoms, serum thyroxine and TRAb, thyroid ultrasound and orbital computed tomography. Germline V CDR1 and CDR2: SGHKS, YYEKEE (reference sequence). The CDR3 length is 17 residues. The junction had 6 bases not matched to a gene; V was cut back by 4 bases and J by 0 bases. The sequencing sample was made of blood. This clonotype was obtained from a woman aged 40 to 50 with Graves' ophthalmopathy. The rearrangement uses TRBV5-5 and TRBJ2-1; TRBD2 aligns across 11 bases. CDR3 residues: CASSQRLAGFSYNEQFF. The CDR3 bases are TGTGCCAGCAGCCAAAGACTAGCGGGGTTCTCCTACAATGAGCAGTTCTTC.